A single sample gave rise to the 15 T cell receptor beta chains below, sequenced in a study of identical twins (dated by TCRdb to the mid-2010s). Libraries were constructed by 5' RACE. This sample was sequenced with an Illumina HiSeq 2000. TCRdb trimmed public reads at Q25 via fastp, called clones via MiXCR and kept in-frame beta chains. Rows are combined by CDR3 protein, so each entry shows the most common genes and DNA. This sample gives about 700,000 distinct CDR3 sequences in total; under 9% of them show up just once. The leading ten clones occupy around 0.98% of the sample. The same specimen was also included in a second study, on yellow fever vaccine responses in identical twins.

Material for sequencing was PBMCs. These receptors all come from a woman aged 18-30 years in good health.

The J gene is TRBJ1-1, the V gene TRBV7-9; D remains ambiguous. The CDR3 runs to 12 residues. Trimming left V 0 bases short and J 8 bases short, with 7 bases between. Germline V gives CDR1 SEHNR, CDR2 FQNEAQ (reference sequence). The CDR3 sequence is CASSLAEGEAFF. CDR3 DNA: TGTGCCAGCAGCTTAGCGGAGGGAGAAGCTTTCTTT.

This clonotype was detected many times. CDR3 loop: CASAGGNTGELFF. The CDR3 bases are TGTGCCTCTGCGGGTGGTAACACCGGGGAGCTGTTTTTT. The J gene is TRBJ2-2, the V gene TRBV27; maybe TRBD2 (5 bases). The CDR3 has 13 amino acids. Germline loops: CDR1 MNHEY, CDR2 SMNVEV (reference sequence). V was pared by 11 bases and J by 2 bases, with 12 bases between.

This clonotype has a handful of counts. The DNA is left out, because the CDR3 cannot be placed on it with certainty; the CDR3 is given as TCRdb lists it. The rearrangement links TRBV20-1 to TRBJ2-2; TRBD2 is taken as the D call from the table, unchecked against the DNA. The V gene's germline CDR1 is DFQATT and CDR2 SNEGSKA (reference sequence). Inclusive of both ends, the CDR3 amounts to 16 amino acids. CDR3 amino acids: CSARDQGGGGRGAVFF.

The chain employs TRBV24-1 and TRBJ2-2, with D maybe TRBD2 (5 bases). The CDR3 has 14 amino acids. Deletions cut 8 bases from V and 4 bases from J, with 13 bases between. The germline V gene encodes CDR1 KGHDR and CDR2 SFDVKD. Here the CDR3 DNA reads TGTGCCACCACTGGAGGAGGTCCCACCGGGGAGCTGTTTTTT. The encoded protein is CATTGGGPTGELFF.

This clonotype was counted a few times. The chain is built from TRBV20-1 and TRBJ1-1; 9 bases fit TRBD1. The trim removed 5 bases at V and 4 bases at J, leaving 5 bases unmatched. CDR1 is DFQATT, CDR2 SNEGSKA, per germline (reference sequence). The CDR3 runs 13 residues. This CDR3 is CSAPRQGGTEAFF. For the CDR3, the DNA is TGCAGTGCTCCTAGACAGGGGGGCACTGAAGCTTTCTTT.

This clonotype came up many times. The V gene is TRBV5-1, the J gene TRBJ2-2; 11 nucleotides line up with TRBD2. This CDR3 region has 15 residues. The V gene's germline CDR1 is SGHRS and CDR2 YFSETQ. V trimming: 4 bases; J trimming: 4 bases; junction bases outside the gene matches: 3. In nucleotides, the CDR3 is TGCGCCAGCAGCGGGACTAGCGGTTTCACCGGGGAGCTGTTTTTT. Amino acids: CASSGTSGFTGELFF.

The CDR3 loop is CASSAFVETQYF. The CDR3 DNA reads TGTGCCAGCAGTGCGTTCGTGGAGACCCAGTACTTC. J is TRBJ2-5 and V is TRBV7-9, with unresolved D. The CDR3 totals 12 residues. Germline CDR1 reads SEHNR; CDR2 reads FQNEAQ (reference sequence). Trimming took off 6 bases at V and 5 bases at J, with 10 bases between the two ends.

There are many counts of this clonotype. V is TRBV7-2 and J is TRBJ2-4; maybe TRBD2 (6 bases). Trimming cost V 2 bases and J 4 bases, with 15 bases left between them. This CDR3 contains 16 residues. The germline CDR1 and CDR2 sequences are SGHTA and FQGNSA. As DNA, the CDR3 is TGTGCCAGCAGCTTACCCGCCTTAGCGGCAAAAAACATTCAGTACTTC. Translation gives CASSLPALAAKNIQYF.

This clonotype was observed at least ten times. This rearrangement joins TRBV6-4 to TRBJ2-3, with 9 bases that match TRBD1. Germline V CDR1 and CDR2: MRHNA, SNTAGT. With 6 bases clipped from V and 4 bases from J, the junction kept 8 bases outside the gene matches. The CDR3 is made up of 15 amino acids. CDR3 residues: CASSPGQGYADTQYF. The CDR3 nucleotides are TGTGCCAGCAGCCCAGGACAGGGGTACGCAGATACGCAGTATTTT.

The chain carries TRBV15 and TRBJ2-5; 10 bases map to TRBD2. From germline, CDR1 is LNHNV and CDR2 YYDKDF (reference sequence). The J segment lost 5 bases and the V segment lost 10 bases, leaving 22 bases of the junction unmatched. CDR3 length: 18 residues. The CDR3 region has the DNA TGTGCCATGAGCCCCGGGGTCCAGCGGGAGGGCCCTCGGGAGACCCAGTACTTC. Protein product: CAMSPGVQREGPRETQYF.

This clonotype occurred many times. J is TRBJ2-1 and V is TRBV5-1; TRBD1 aligns across 9 bases. The CDR3 sequence is 15 residues long. Germline CDR1 and CDR2: SGHRS and YFSETQ. Trimming cost V 2 bases and J 4 bases; bases outside gene matches: 4. CDR3 sequence: CASSLGGTGYNEQFF. The CDR3, as DNA: TGCGCCAGCAGCTTAGGCGGGACAGGGTACAATGAGCAGTTCTTC.

This clonotype was observed at least ten times. The J gene is TRBJ2-4, the V gene TRBV7-9; D is uncertain. Looked up from germline, CDR1 is SEHNR and CDR2 is FQNEAQ (reference sequence). This CDR3 has 15 residues. Deletions cut 1 base from V and 0 bases from J, with 7 bases between. This CDR3 is CASSLGNGAKNIQYF. CDR3 bases: TGTGCCAGCAGCTTAGGAAACGGAGCCAAAAACATTCAGTACTTC.

This clonotype was seen ten or more times. The rearrangement joins TRBV12-3 or TRBV12-4 to TRBJ2-7, with 7 bases fitting TRBD1. The CDR3 length is 15 residues. The V and J ends lost 4 bases and 0 bases, in that order; junction bases with no gene match: 6. CDR3 DNA sequence: TGTGCCAGCAGTTCCGGACAGGCGTCCTCCTACGAGCAGTACTTC. Protein product: CASSSGQASSYEQYF.

There are a few counts of this clonotype. The chain is built from TRBV12-3 or TRBV12-4 and TRBJ2-1; the D is unclear. V was shortened by 4 bases and J by 5 bases, with 9 bases between the two germline ends. The CDR3 totals 13 residues. CDR3 sequence (DNA): TGTGCCAGCAGTTGGAAGGTCCACAATGAGCAGTTCTTC. Encoded protein: CASSWKVHNEQFF.

This clonotype was recorded a few times. J is TRBJ2-2 and V is TRBV28; D is perhaps TRBD2 (5 bases). Germline CDR1 is MDHEN and CDR2 is SYDVKM. The CDR3 length is 16 residues. Between the trimmed V and J ends, which lost 3 bases and 5 bases, there was a span of 16 bases. The CDR3 spells CASSFGIRVNTGELFF. The CDR3 coding sequence is TGTGCCAGCAGTTTCGGGATCCGAGTAAATACCGGGGAGCTGTTTTTT.